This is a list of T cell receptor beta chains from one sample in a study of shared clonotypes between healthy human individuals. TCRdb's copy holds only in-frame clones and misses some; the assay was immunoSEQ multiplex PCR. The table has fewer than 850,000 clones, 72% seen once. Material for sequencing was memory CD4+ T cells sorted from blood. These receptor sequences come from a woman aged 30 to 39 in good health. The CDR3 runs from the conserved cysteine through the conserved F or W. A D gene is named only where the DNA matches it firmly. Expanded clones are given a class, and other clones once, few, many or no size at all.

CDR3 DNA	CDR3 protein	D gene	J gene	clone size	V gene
TGTGCCAGCAGTGAAGCGCCCCAAGCGGGAGGGAGCCATGAGCAGTTCTTC	CASSEAPQAGGSHEQFF	TRBD2	TRBJ2-1	few	TRBV2
TGTGCCAGTAGGGGACGGTTGAACACTGAAGCTTTCTTT	CASRGRLNTEAFF	-	TRBJ1-1	-	TRBV7-9
TGTGCCAGCTCAGCCCATCCTAGCGGGAGTTTACACGAGCAGTACTTC	CASSAHPSGSLHEQYF	TRBD2	TRBJ2-7	-	TRBV18
TGTGCCAGCAGCTCGGGACCGCACTCCTACAATGAGCAGTTCTTC	CASSSGPHSYNEQFF	-	TRBJ2-1	-	TRBV7-9
TGCGCCAGCAGCCAACAGGGTGGCTACGAGCAGTACTTC	CASSQQGGYEQYF	-	TRBJ2-7	few	TRBV4-1
TGCGCCAGCAGCGGGGGCAGGGTTGGGAACACTGAAGCTTTCTTT	CASSGGRVGNTEAFF	-	TRBJ1-1	-	TRBV5-1
TGTGCCAGCAGCTTGCGGGGGTCTTATCAGCCCCAGCATTTT	CASSLRGSYQPQHF	-	TRBJ1-5	-	TRBV5-6
TGTGCCAGTAGTGGCAGGGGATATGGCTACACCTTC	CASSGRGYGYTF	-	TRBJ1-2	-	TRBV19
TGTGCCAGTAGGCAACCGTCCAGGGACTATGGCTACACCTTC	CASRQPSRDYGYTF	-	TRBJ1-2	-	TRBV19
TGTGCCAGCAGTGGGACGGACAGGGCAAACACCATATATTTT	CASSGTDRANTIYF	TRBD1	TRBJ1-3	many	TRBV6-6
TGTGCCAGCAGCCCGTACCAAGAGACCCAGTACTTC	CASSPYQETQYF	-	TRBJ2-5	many	TRBV7-7
TGTGCCAGCAGCTTAGTGTCCTCCCGGAGCTACACCTTC	CASSLVSSRSYTF	-	TRBJ1-2	-	TRBV7-9
TGTGCCAGCAGCCCCTCAGCGGGAGGAGGCAATGAGCAGTTCTTC	CASSPSAGGGNEQFF	TRBD2	TRBJ2-1	once	TRBV9
TGTGCCAGCAGTTCCGGGACAGGCATTATGAACACTGAAGCTTTCTTT	CASSSGTGIMNTEAFF	TRBD1	TRBJ1-1	-	TRBV5-6
TGTGCCAGAGGGCATGGCCCAAAAGAGACCCAGTACTTC	CARGHGPKETQYF	-	TRBJ2-5	-	TRBV19
TGTGCCAGCAGCTTAGCATGGCCTAGACAAGAGACCCAGTACTTC	CASSLAWPRQETQYF	-	TRBJ2-5	-	TRBV7-8
TGTGCCAGCAGTGATGGCAGGGGGGGAGAGACCCAGTACTTC	CASSDGRGGETQYF	-	TRBJ2-5	-	TRBV6-1
TGTGCCAGCGTGACTAGCTCTGGAAACACCATATATTTT	CASVTSSGNTIYF	-	TRBJ1-3	-	TRBV6-1
TGTGCCAGCAGCCCCAGGGCCCAAGAGACCCAGTACTTC	CASSPRAQETQYF	-	TRBJ2-5	-	TRBV7-2
TGTGCCAGCTCACGGGGAGCAATCCAGCCCCAGCATTTT	CASSRGAIQPQHF	-	TRBJ1-5	few	TRBV18
TGTGCCAGCAGTGAACACTTCACCATCGTTAGCGGGACCGCCACAGATACGCAGTATTTT	CASSEHFTIVSGTATDTQYF	TRBD2	TRBJ2-3	-	TRBV6-1
TGTGCCAGCAGCTCCCGGGACTCCTCCTACGAGCAGTACTTC	CASSSRDSSYEQYF	-	TRBJ2-7	-	TRBV7-2
TGTGCCAGCAGCTTAACCCCGACAGGGATCTATGGCTACACCTTC	CASSLTPTGIYGYTF	TRBD1	TRBJ1-2	-	TRBV11-2
TGTGCCAGCCCAAAGGAGGGGTGTAAGATCATTCAGTACTTC	CASPKEGCKIIQYF	-	TRBJ2-4	-	TRBV21-1
TGTGCCAGCAGGGACCGGGACAGGGGAGGGGAGACCCAGTACTTC	CASRDRDRGGETQYF	TRBD1	TRBJ2-5	-	TRBV28
TGTGCCAGCAGCGCCGAGATATCCTACAATCAGCCCCAGCATTTT	CASSAEISYNQPQHF	-	TRBJ1-5	-	TRBV2
TGTGCCAGTAGTACACGGGGCCCTGAAGCTTTCTTT	CASSTRGPEAFF	-	TRBJ1-1	-	TRBV19
TGTGCCTGGAAAGGACAGGGGGATGGCTACACCTTC	CAWKGQGDGYTF	TRBD1	TRBJ1-2	few	TRBV30
TGTGCCAGCAGCGTAGGTAGGACAGGGACCTACGAGCAGTACTTC	CASSVGRTGTYEQYF	TRBD1	TRBJ2-7	-	TRBV9
TGTGCCAGCAGCGGCAGGGACGCCGGCAATCAGCCCCAGCATTTT	CASSGRDAGNQPQHF	-	TRBJ1-5	few	TRBV28
TGTGCCAGCTCACCGGATAATGGGATCACCGGGGAGCTGTTTTTT	CASSPDNGITGELFF	-	TRBJ2-2	few	TRBV18
TGTGCCAGCTCATCCGGGACTAGCGGCTACGAGCAGTACTTC	CASSSGTSGYEQYF	TRBD2	TRBJ2-7	many	TRBV18
TGTGCCAGCAGCGCACTAGCGGTCAACACCGGGGAGCTGTTTTTT	CASSALAVNTGELFF	TRBD2	TRBJ2-2	-	TRBV2
TGTGCCAGCAGAATTGGGACAGCCCAAGAGACCCAGTACTTC	CASRIGTAQETQYF	TRBD1	TRBJ2-5	few	TRBV6-5
TGCAGCGCCCCGGGACAGGGGGCTTCGGAGACCCAGTACTTC	CSAPGQGASETQYF	TRBD1	TRBJ2-5	few	TRBV29-1
TGTGCCAGCGTGGCCGGCGGATTCTATGGCTACACCTTC	CASVAGGFYGYTF	-	TRBJ1-2	-	TRBV7-9
TGTGCCAGCAGCTTAGGGCTTAACTACGAGCAGTTCTTC	CASSLGLNYEQFF	-	TRBJ2-1	-	TRBV7-6
TGTGCCACCCAAACGGGACTTGGCACCGGGGAGCTGTTTTTT	CATQTGLGTGELFF	-	TRBJ2-2	-	TRBV25-1
TGTGCCAGCAGCTCCGTAGGGACAGGGAGGCTGAACACTGAAGCTTTCTTT	CASSSVGTGRLNTEAFF	TRBD1	TRBJ1-1	-	TRBV7-9
TGTGCCAGCGAGGGACAGGGGCCCTACTCCTACGAGCAGTACTTC	CASEGQGPYSYEQYF	TRBD1	TRBJ2-7	once	TRBV28
TGTGCCAGCAGACGGACTGGCAACACCGGGGAGCTGTTTTTT	CASRRTGNTGELFF	-	TRBJ2-2	-	TRBV6-6
TGTGCCAGCAGTCTCCTTAGCGGGAGCTCCTACAATGAGCAGTTCTTC	CASSLLSGSSYNEQFF	TRBD2	TRBJ2-1	-	TRBV9
TGTGCCAGCAGCCCGGGTGGGACCTACGAGCAGTACTTC	CASSPGGTYEQYF	-	TRBJ2-7	-	TRBV13
TGTGCCAGCAGTAGAACAGGGGGTATAGCCCTCCACTTT	CASSRTGGIALHF	TRBD1	TRBJ1-6	-	TRBV27
TGTGCCAGCAGTTACGGGGGACATAGTAGGTACAATGAGCAGTTCTTC	CASSYGGHSRYNEQFF	-	TRBJ2-1	-	TRBV6-5
TGTGCCAGCAGTTACTCGACGGGCATGTCCTACGAGCAGTACTTC	CASSYSTGMSYEQYF	-	TRBJ2-7	once	TRBV6-6
TGCGCCAGCAGCTTGGTCACCGGGGGCACCTACGAGCAGTACTTC	CASSLVTGGTYEQYF	-	TRBJ2-7	-	TRBV5-1
TGTGCCAGTAGTCTGCGATCGGGCACAGATACGCAGTATTTT	CASSLRSGTDTQYF	-	TRBJ2-3	few	TRBV19
TGTGCCAGCAGCTCCACTAGGGGAATCGGGACAGATACGCAGTATTTT	CASSSTRGIGTDTQYF	-	TRBJ2-3	-	TRBV7-8
TGTGCCAGTAGTTCTGTTCGAACCTCCCATCCGGGACAGGGCTTCTACGAGCAGTACTTC	CASSSVRTSHPGQGFYEQYF	TRBD1	TRBJ2-7	-	TRBV19
TGTGCCAGCAGCCCCCGGTCTTACAATGAGCAGTTCTTC	CASSPRSYNEQFF	-	TRBJ2-1	once	TRBV9
TGTGCCAGCAGTTCACCGGCGGGCTACGAGCAGTACTTC	CASSSPAGYEQYF	-	TRBJ2-7	-	TRBV6-6
TGCGCCAGCAGCGCGACAGGTTTTTATGGCTACACCTTC	CASSATGFYGYTF	-	TRBJ1-2	-	TRBV5-1